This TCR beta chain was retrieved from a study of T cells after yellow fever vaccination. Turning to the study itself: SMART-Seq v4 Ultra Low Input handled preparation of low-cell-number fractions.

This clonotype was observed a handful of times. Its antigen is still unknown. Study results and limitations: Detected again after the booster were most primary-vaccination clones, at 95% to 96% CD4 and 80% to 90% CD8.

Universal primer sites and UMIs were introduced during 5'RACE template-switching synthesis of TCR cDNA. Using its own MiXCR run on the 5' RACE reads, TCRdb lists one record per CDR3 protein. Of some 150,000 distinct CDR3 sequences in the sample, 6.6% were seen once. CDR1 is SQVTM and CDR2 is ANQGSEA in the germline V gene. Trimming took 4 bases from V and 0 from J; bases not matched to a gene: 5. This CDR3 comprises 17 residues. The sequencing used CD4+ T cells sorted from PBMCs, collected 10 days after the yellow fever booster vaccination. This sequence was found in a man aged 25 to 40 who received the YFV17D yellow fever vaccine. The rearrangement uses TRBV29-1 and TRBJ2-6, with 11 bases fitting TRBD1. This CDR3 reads CSVGRTGGLSGANVLTF. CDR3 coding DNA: TGCAGCGTTGGGAGGACAGGGGGCCTCTCTGGGGCCAACGTCCTGACTTTC.